Sequencing of this T cell receptor beta chain was carried out in a study of memory B cells and T cells in multiple sclerosis (dated 2018 in TCRdb). About the investigation overall: The study compared the TCR beta repertoires of autoproliferating peripheral T cells with those of brain lesion-infiltrating T cells in multiple sclerosis patients. TCR sequencing included two multiple sclerosis patients for whom either brain lesions at autopsy or brain-infiltrating cells from biopsy were available.

Regarding this clone: Its antigen specificity is not known. Base qualities were left out, and no much larger clone turns up one base away.

Using the immunoSEQ Platform, TCRbeta CDR3 regions were amplified from extracted genomic DNA. The immunoSEQ assay used multiplex PCR together with high-throughput sequencing and a bioinformatics pipeline from the vendor. Per the authors' processing: Non-productive sequences and CDR3s shorter than 4 amino acids were removed, and clonotype frequencies were recalculated per sample. In immunoSEQ Analyzer 2.0, a clonotype counted as shared when the CDR3 amino acid, V gene and J gene sequences were identical. Repertoire overlap was normalized by dividing shared clonotype counts by the product of both clone-set sizes, with the result scaled by 1000 into arbitrary units. TCRdb limited this immuneACCESS table to in-frame rearrangements with V and J called. A share of clones is missing; checked studies link under half to unresolved V genes, and the rest is unexplained. The V and J calls and clone size come from that table; D and trimming were worked out from the DNA. The sample includes roughly 30,000 clones, with more than 75% observed a single time. The ten largest account for approximately 2.6% of the sample.

According to the germline V gene, CDR1 reads SQVTM and CDR2 reads ANQGSEA. CDR3 length: 10 amino acids, cysteine to phenylalanine. The read is trimmed to its CDR3 DNA, 30 bases read in frame from base 1. Study-level results and caveats: Because clone-set sizes differed between compartments, counts of shared clonotypes were influenced and normalization was required.

After CFSE-labeled PBMCs were cultured without a stimulus, the autoproliferating (CFSEdim) and non-proliferating (CFSEhi) T cell fractions were sequenced separately. In total, about 50 million CFSE-labeled PBMCs were cultured without stimulus for approximately seven days, after which replicate wells were pooled. PBMCs were labeled with approximately 0.52 uM CFSE and cultured without exogenous stimuli in serum-free AIM-V medium. PBMCs were isolated by Ficoll density gradient centrifugation and were cryopreserved before use. Live 7-AAD-negative cells were sorted on a FACSAria III, washed with PBS, and frozen at -80 degrees C as dry pellets.

The chain is assembled from TRBV29-1 and TRBJ2-3; TRBD1 might be the D gene, on 5 matching bases. This clonotype was obtained from a human donor with multiple sclerosis. Sequencing input: PBMCs from blood kept in culture. The DNA is TGCAGTGTAGGGGCCGATACGCAGTATTTT. This encodes CSVGADTQYF.